This entry features one T cell receptor beta chain sequence. Its antigen is not identified. The sample originates from a study of identical twins. MiXCR, run by TCRdb on the 5' RACE reads, gives a single entry per CDR3 protein. Of a few hundred thousand distinct CDR3 sequences listed, roughly 9% are singletons. Findings and caveats of the study: For out-of-frame beta sequences, excess twin sharing was weaker.

Looked up from germline, CDR1 is LGHNT and CDR2 is FRNRAP. CDR3 length equals 15 residues. Deletions cut 6 bases from V and 5 bases from J, with 20 bases between. The chain is built from TRBV12-5 and TRBJ2-7; a weak D match, TRBD1 (6 bases). The specimen sequenced was naive T cells sorted from blood. This sequence was found in a woman aged 45-65 years in good health. CDR3 amino acids: CASGRPDRRPHEQYF. The CDR3 nucleotides read TGTGCTAGTGGCCGCCCCGACAGGAGGCCTCACGAGCAGTACTTC.